This TCR beta chain appears in the sequencing data of a study of cytomegalovirus exposure and HLA in healthy donors. Findings and limits, study-wide: The investigators catalogued 164 TCR beta chains as cytomegalovirus-associated. Reports state that TCR beta sequences accurately predicted most subjects' HLA-A and HLA-B alleles. Common viral pathogens seemed, in a later analysis, to connect with several of the most significant clusters.

Both 60 Vbeta primers and 13 Jbeta primers went into the PCR. Sequenced by immunoSEQ multiplex PCR; TCRdb stores in-frame clones only, minus some. The table records around 170,000 clones, approximately 80% of them present only once. Germline V lookup: CDR1 MDHEN, CDR2 SYDVKM. This CDR3 comprises 14 residues. Trimming removed 2 bases from V and 2 bases from J, with 10 bases in between. For this clone: The antigen is unknown.

The donors gave bone marrow, and they were healthy. The sample taken for sequencing was PBMCs. The chain links TRBV28 to TRBJ2-7, with D tentatively TRBD1 (6 bases). The sequence came from a girl between 10 and 17 years old in good health and CMV-seropositive. The CDR3 here is CASSLGGSPYEQYF. The CDR3 region has the DNA TGTGCCAGCAGTTTAGGGGGCAGCCCCTACGAGCAGTACTTC.